A selection of T cell receptor beta chains follows, all from one sample in a study of cytomegalovirus exposure and HLA in healthy donors. Measured with immunoSEQ multiplex PCR; TCRdb has only the in-frame clones, and not every one. The sample has some 150,000 clones, about 80% seen once. Material: PBMCs. The receptors stem from a man aged 40-49 years in good health and CMV-seronegative. Both conserved end residues are part of each CDR3. The D gene is left open where the match is weak. Part of the rows lack a size; the others show once, few, many or a class for expanded clones.

- once TRBJ1-2 TRBV28 CASSSQTGAYGYTF TGTGCCAGCAGTAGCCAAACAGGCGCCTATGGCTACACCTTC
- - TRBJ2-3 TRBV19 CASSIRQSNTDTQYF TGTGCCAGTAGTATTCGACAGAGCAACACAGATACGCAGTATTTT
TRBD1 few TRBJ2-7 TRBV19 CASSRIGQGSYEQYF TGTGCCAGTAGTCGGATTGGACAGGGGTCCTACGAGCAGTACTTC
- - TRBJ1-3 TRBV2 CASSVARQGNTIYF TGTGCCAGCAGTGTCGCGAGACAAGGAAACACCATATATTTT
- - TRBJ2-7 TRBV5-5 CASSLSEAADTYEQYF TGTGCCAGCAGCTTGTCGGAGGCGGCCGACACCTACGAGCAGTACTTC
- few TRBJ1-1 TRBV28 CASSSPGGLKKAFF TGTGCCAGCAGTTCCCCCGGGGGACTTAAAAAAGCTTTCTTT
TRBD1 - TRBJ1-4 TRBV28 CASRTGNEKLFF TGTGCCAGCAGGACAGGGAATGAAAAACTGTTTTTT
TRBD1 few TRBJ2-7 TRBV7-2 CASSKDRVKDEQYF TGTGCCAGCAGCAAGGACAGGGTAAAGGACGAGCAGTACTTC
TRBD2 once TRBJ2-1 TRBV27 CASRGLAGDEQFF TGTGCCAGCAGAGGACTAGCGGGAGATGAGCAGTTCTTC
TRBD2 - TRBJ2-7 TRBV28 CASSFDLAGASEQYF TGTGCCAGCAGTTTCGACCTAGCGGGAGCATCCGAGCAGTACTTC
- - TRBJ2-7 TRBV6-5 CASRNGGTYEQYF TGTGCCAGCAGGAACGGGGGAACCTACGAGCAGTACTTC
- - TRBJ1-1 TRBV5-1 CASSSQGGYTEAFF TGCGCCAGCAGCTCACAGGGCGGGTACACTGAAGCTTTCTTT
- - TRBJ1-2 TRBV5-4 CAIRQSIDYGYTF TGTGCCATCAGACAGTCAATCGACTATGGCTACACCTTC
- once TRBJ1-1 TRBV5-6 CASGGRNTEAFF TGTGCCAGTGGAGGGAGGAACACTGAAGCTTTCTTT
TRBD2 - TRBJ2-3 TRBV29-1 CSVSGTSADSGDTQYF TGCAGCGTTTCCGGGACTAGCGCGGATTCGGGGGATACGCAGTATTTT
- once TRBJ2-3 TRBV2 CASSEWGRGTDTQYF TGTGCCAGCAGTGAATGGGGCAGGGGAACAGATACGCAGTATTTT
TRBD1 - TRBJ1-2 TRBV6-6 CASSYLVTGGGGYTF TGTGCCAGCAGTTACCTTGTGACAGGGGGAGGTGGCTACACCTTC
TRBD1 - TRBJ2-5 TRBV5-4 CASSQGTGFIGTQYF TGTGCCAGCAGTCAAGGGACAGGGTTTATTGGGACCCAGTACTTC
- few TRBJ2-5 TRBV12-5 CASGFWPQETQYF TGTGCTAGTGGTTTTTGGCCGCAAGAGACCCAGTACTTC
- - TRBJ2-2 TRBV6-6 CASSYLSPSYTGELFF TGTGCCAGCAGTTACCTCTCCCCCTCCTACACCGGGGAGCTGTTTTTT
TRBD1 - TRBJ2-7 TRBV28 CASSRTGVPYEQYF TGTGCCAGCAGTAGGACAGGGGTACCCTACGAGCAGTACTTC
- - TRBJ1-2 TRBV6-1 CASRRTGILGGYTF TGTGCCAGCAGACGTACAGGGATTTTAGGTGGCTACACCTTC
TRBD2 few TRBJ2-7 TRBV2 CASQSSGLADYEQYF TGTGCCAGCCAAAGCTCGGGACTAGCGGACTACGAGCAGTACTTC
TRBD2 - TRBJ2-7 TRBV29-1 CSAPGGKGEQYF TGCAGCGCCCCGGGAGGGAAGGGCGAGCAGTACTTC
- - TRBJ2-1 TRBV7-8 CASSFGRARGYNEQFF TGTGCCAGCAGCTTCGGGCGGGCCCGAGGGTACAATGAGCAGTTCTTC
TRBD1 few TRBJ2-7 TRBV30 CAWSDLDRDYEQYF TGTGCCTGGAGTGACTTGGACAGGGACTACGAGCAGTACTTC
- - TRBJ2-2 TRBV10-3 CAISEDRRNTGELFF TGTGCCATCAGTGAAGACAGGAGGAACACCGGGGAGCTGTTTTTT
- - TRBJ1-6 TRBV28 CASSPTAVAAKYNSPLHF TGTGCCAGCAGTCCTACTGCGGTCGCGGCTAAATATAATTCACCCCTCCACTTT